This T cell receptor beta chain was identified during a study of T-cell reconstitution after alpha-beta-depleted transplantation in children. This CDR3 has 16 residues. Germline CDR1 is SEHNR and CDR2 is FQNEAQ (reference sequence). With 2 bases removed from V and 0 bases from J, the gap between germline ends came to 13 bases. Findings and limits, study-wide: Surviving recipient T cells and thymic progenitors underlay high day-60 TCRbeta diversity in some patients. About two months after transplant, alpha-beta T cells reportedly came from several hundred expanded graft clones.

Preparation of the TCRbeta library used unique molecular identifiers. Via MiXCR, TCRdb re-called the PCR reads, giving one row per CDR3 protein. This repertoire shows roughly 280,000 distinct CDR3 sequences, around 10% found once; its top ten account for about a quarter. This clonotype has a count of ten or more. Its antigen is as yet unknown. The V gene is TRBV7-9, the J gene TRBJ1-1; D ambiguous. Sequences were derived from peripheral blood, sampled 180 days after TCRalphabeta/CD19-depleted stem cell transplant. The receptor was isolated from a male patient under 10 years old who had a stem cell transplant for chronic granulomatous disease, so the T cells may come from the graft donor. CDR3 sequence reads: CASSLIGGRMNTEAFF. The CDR3 region has the DNA TGTGCCAGCAGCTTAATAGGTGGAAGGATGAACACTGAAGCTTTCTTT.